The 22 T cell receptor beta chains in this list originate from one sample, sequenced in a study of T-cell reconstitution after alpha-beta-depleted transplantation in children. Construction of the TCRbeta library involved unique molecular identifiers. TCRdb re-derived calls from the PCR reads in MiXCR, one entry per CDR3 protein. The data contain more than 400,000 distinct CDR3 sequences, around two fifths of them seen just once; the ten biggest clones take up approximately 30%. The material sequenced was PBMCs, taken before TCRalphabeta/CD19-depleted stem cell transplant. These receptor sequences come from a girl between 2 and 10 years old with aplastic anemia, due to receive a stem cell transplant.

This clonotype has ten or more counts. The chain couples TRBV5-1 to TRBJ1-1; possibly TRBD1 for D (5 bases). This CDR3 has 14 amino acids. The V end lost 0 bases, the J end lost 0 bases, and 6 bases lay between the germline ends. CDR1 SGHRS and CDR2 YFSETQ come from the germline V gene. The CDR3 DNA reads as TGCGCCAGCAGCTTGGTGGACATGAACACTGAAGCTTTCTTT. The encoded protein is CASSLVDMNTEAFF.

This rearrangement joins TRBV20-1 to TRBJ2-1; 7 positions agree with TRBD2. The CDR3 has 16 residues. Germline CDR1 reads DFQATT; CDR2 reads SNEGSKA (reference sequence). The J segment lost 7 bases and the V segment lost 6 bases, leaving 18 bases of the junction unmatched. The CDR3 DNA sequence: TGCAGTGCGCAAAAGACTAGCTACAATACCGGTAATGAGCAGTTCTTC. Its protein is CSAQKTSYNTGNEQFF.

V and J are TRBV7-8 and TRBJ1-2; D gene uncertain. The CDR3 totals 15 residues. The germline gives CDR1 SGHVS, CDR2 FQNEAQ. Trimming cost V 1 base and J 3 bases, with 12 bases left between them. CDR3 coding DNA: TGTGCCAGCAGCTTAGGAGGCTCATGGGACTATGGCTACACCTTC. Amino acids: CASSLGGSWDYGYTF.

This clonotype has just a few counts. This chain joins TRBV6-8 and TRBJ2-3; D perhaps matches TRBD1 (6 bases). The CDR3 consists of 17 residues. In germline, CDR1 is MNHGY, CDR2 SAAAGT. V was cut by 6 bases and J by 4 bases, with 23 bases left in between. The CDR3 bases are TGTGCCAGCAGGATCTACAGGGATCCTAGAGGGGCAGATACGCAGTATTTT. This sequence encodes CASRIYRDPRGADTQYF.

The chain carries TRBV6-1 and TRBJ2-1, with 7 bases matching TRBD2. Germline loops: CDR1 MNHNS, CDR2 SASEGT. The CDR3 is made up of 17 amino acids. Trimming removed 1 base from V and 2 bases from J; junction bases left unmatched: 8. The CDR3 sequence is CASSEVARGGPYNEQFF. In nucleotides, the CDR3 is TGTGCCAGCAGTGAAGTAGCCCGGGGAGGGCCCTACAATGAGCAGTTCTTC.

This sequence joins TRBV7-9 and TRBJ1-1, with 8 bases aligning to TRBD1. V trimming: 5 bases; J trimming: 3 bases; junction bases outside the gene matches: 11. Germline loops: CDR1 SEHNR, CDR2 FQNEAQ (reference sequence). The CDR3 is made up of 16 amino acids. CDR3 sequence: CASSKGDRPRDTEAFF. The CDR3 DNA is TGTGCCAGCAGCAAAGGGGACAGGCCTCGGGACACTGAAGCTTTCTTT.

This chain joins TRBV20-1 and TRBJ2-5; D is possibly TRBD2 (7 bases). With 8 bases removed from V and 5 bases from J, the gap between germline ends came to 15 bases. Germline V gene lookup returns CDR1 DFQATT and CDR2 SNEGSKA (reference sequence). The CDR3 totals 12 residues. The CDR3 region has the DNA TGCAGTACTTCCGGGGGGCTGGAGACCCAGTACTTC. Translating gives CSTSGGLETQYF.

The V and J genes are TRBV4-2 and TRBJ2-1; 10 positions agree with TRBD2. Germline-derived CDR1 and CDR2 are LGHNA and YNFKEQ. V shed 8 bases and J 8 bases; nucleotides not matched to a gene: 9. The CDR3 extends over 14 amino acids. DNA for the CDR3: TGTGCCAGCGGCGAGCGGGGGGGCTTAGATGAGCAGTTCTTC. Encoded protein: CASGERGGLDEQFF.

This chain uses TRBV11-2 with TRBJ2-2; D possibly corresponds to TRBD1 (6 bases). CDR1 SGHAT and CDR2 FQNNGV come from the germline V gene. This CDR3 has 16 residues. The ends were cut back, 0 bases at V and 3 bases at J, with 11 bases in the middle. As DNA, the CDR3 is TGTGCCAGCAGCTTAGATGCAGGGGCGGACACCGGGGAGCTGTTTTTT. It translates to CASSLDAGADTGELFF.

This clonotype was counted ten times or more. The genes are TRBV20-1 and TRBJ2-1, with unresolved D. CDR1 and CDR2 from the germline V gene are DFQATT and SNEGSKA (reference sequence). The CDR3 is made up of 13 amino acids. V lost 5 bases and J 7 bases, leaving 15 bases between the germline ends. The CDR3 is CSAAIELGNEQFF. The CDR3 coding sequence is TGCAGTGCTGCCATTGAGCTTGGGAATGAGCAGTTCTTC.

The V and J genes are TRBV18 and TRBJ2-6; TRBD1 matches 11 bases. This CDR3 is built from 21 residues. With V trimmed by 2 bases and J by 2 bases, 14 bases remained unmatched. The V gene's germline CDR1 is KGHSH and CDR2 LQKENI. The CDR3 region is CASSPRRTGGAPSPGANVLTF. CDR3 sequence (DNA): TGTGCCAGCTCACCAAGAAGGACAGGGGGCGCCCCATCACCTGGGGCCAACGTCCTGACTTTC.

The CDR3 protein is CASRPGGFETQYF. The CDR3 DNA sequence: TGCGCCAGCAGACCGGGAGGTTTTGAGACCCAGTACTTC. The chain links TRBV5-1 to TRBJ2-5; 7 bases are shared with TRBD2. The ends lost 5 bases at V and 5 bases at J; junction bases unmatched: 6. The germline gives CDR1 SGHRS, CDR2 YFSETQ. The CDR3 is 13 amino acids.

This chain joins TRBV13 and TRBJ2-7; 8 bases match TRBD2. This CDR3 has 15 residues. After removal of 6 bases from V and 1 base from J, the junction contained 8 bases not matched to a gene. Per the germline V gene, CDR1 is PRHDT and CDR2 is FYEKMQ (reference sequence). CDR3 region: CASRPRTSHSYEQYF. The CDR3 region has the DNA TGTGCCAGCAGACCTCGGACTAGCCATTCCTACGAGCAGTACTTC.

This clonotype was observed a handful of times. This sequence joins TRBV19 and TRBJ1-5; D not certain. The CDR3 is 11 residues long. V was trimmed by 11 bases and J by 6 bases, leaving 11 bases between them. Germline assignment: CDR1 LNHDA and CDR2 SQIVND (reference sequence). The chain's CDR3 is CAPGVSQPQHF. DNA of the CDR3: TGTGCCCCTGGGGTAAGTCAGCCCCAGCATTTT.

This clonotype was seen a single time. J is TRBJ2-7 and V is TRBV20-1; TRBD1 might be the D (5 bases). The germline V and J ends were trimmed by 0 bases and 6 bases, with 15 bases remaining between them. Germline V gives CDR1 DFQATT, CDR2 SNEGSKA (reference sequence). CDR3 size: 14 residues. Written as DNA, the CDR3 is TGCAGTGCTAGAGAACCCCTCCAGGGTTTCGAGCAGTACTTC. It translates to CSAREPLQGFEQYF.

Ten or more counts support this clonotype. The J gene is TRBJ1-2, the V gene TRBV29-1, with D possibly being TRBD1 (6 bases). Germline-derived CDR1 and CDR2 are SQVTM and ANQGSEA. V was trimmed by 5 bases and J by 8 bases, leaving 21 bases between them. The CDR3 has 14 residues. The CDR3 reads CSVTRSRGAEGYTF. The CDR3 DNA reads TGCAGCGTTACTCGATCGCGGGGGGCGGAGGGCTACACCTTC.

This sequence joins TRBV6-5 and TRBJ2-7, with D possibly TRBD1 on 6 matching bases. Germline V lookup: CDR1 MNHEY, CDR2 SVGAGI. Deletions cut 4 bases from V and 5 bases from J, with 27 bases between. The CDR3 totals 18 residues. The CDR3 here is CASSLKGVSGKFLHEQYF. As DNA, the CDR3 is TGTGCCAGCAGTTTAAAGGGGGTCTCAGGGAAGTTTCTCCACGAGCAGTACTTC.

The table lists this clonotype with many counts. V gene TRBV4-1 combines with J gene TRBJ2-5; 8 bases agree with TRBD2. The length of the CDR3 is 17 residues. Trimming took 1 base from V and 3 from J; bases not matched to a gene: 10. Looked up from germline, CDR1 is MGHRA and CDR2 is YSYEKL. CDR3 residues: CASSQGVSSGTEETQYF. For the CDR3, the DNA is TGCGCCAGCAGCCAAGGCGTTAGTAGCGGGACGGAAGAGACCCAGTACTTC.

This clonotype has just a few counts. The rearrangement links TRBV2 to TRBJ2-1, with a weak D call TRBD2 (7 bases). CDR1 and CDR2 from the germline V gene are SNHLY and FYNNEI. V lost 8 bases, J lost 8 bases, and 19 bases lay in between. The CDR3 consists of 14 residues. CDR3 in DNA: TGTGCCAGCGAGAAGGGGGAGGGCGGCGATGAGCAGTTCTTC. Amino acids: CASEKGEGGDEQFF.

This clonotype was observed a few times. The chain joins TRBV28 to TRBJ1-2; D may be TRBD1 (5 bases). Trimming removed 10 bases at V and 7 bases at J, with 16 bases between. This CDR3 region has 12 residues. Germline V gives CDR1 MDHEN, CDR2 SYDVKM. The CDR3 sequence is CAILDRVSGYTF. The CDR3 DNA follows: TGTGCCATCCTAGACAGAGTATCTGGCTACACCTTC.

The CDR3 is CASSIEAGITDTQYF. The DNA of the CDR3 is TGTGCCAGTAGTATAGAAGCGGGTATCACAGATACGCAGTATTTT. The chain carries TRBV19 and TRBJ2-3, with D possibly TRBD2 on 6 matching bases. The CDR3 spans 15 residues. V was shortened by 0 bases and J by 2 bases, with 9 bases between the two germline ends. CDR1 and CDR2 (germline): LNHDA, SQIVND (reference sequence).

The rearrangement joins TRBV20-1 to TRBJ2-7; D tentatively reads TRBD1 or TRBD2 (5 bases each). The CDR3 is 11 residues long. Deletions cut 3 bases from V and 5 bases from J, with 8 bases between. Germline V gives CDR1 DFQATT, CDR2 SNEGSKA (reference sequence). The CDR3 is CSARGDHEQYF. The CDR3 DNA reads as TGCAGTGCTAGGGGGGACCACGAGCAGTACTTC.